The present T cell receptor (beta chain) was sequenced within a study of OX40 agonist ivuxolimab in advanced cancers. Study-level background: Ivuxolimab, which targeted the costimulatory receptor OX40 (CD134), was an agonistic, fully human IgG2 monoclonal antibody. Intravenous ivuxolimab was administered to patients every 2 weeks at six dose levels: 0.01, 0.1, 0.3, 1.5, 3 and 10 mg/kg. Of the approximately 54 patients in dose escalation, some 19 had hepatocellular carcinoma, about 15 had melanoma, 9 had renal cell carcinoma and 9 had head and neck cancer. The paper reports the monotherapy dose-escalation portion (N = 52 patients) of the phase I ivuxolimab trial. Peripheral TCRbeta sequencing was intended to test whether TCR sequence diversity was altered and clonal T-cell expansion was caused by ivuxolimab. In the dose-escalation cohort, over 65% of patients were male, and the mean age was approximately 64 years, with a range of roughly 20 to 85. Patients were allowed to have had prior anti-PD-1, anti-PD-L1 or anti-CTLA-4 therapy, and around 41% of the dose-escalation patients had previously received checkpoint inhibitors. Partial responses occurred in three dose-escalation patients: two with cutaneous melanoma and one with hepatocellular carcinoma.

The germline V gene (reference sequence) specifies MNHEY as CDR1 and SMNVEV as CDR2. V loses 5 bases of germline sequence and J loses 6 bases, and the interval between the two ends is 25 bases. The CDR3 spans 17 residues, from the cysteine through the phenylalanine. Only CDR3 DNA remains: 51 bases, in frame from the first base. The trial excluded patients who had a history of autoimmune disease or were on systemic immunosuppression. Peripheral blood for TCR sequencing was drawn from every dose cohort at baseline, at cycle 4 day 1 and at cycle 7 day 1. The samples were taken from a phase I, first-in-human, multicenter, open-label dose-escalation trial of ivuxolimab. The trial enrolled adults with locally advanced or metastatic head and neck squamous cell, hepatocellular, melanoma or renal cell carcinoma. CD4+ and CD8+ T cells were sorted separately from peripheral blood before TCR sequencing. The investigation overall reported the following: Low levels of normalized T-cell clonal expansion were also seen in some patients who did not respond. Which antigens the clonally expanded peripheral T cells were specific for was not determined. After ivuxolimab, CD8+ T cells had more expanded clones than CD4+ T cells on average. At doses of 0.1 to 3.0 mg/kg, clonal expansion of both CD4+ and CD8+ blood T cells was observed from baseline to week 6. Partial responders in the 0.1-3.0 mg/kg groups had among the lowest normalized peripheral clonal expansion, especially among CD8+ T cells.

With regard to this clone: The clone's antigen remains unknown. No per-base quality is available; no much larger clone lies one base away.

Genomic DNA was extracted from sorted cells for sequencing of the TCRbeta CDR3 region. TCRbeta CDR3 regions were sequenced using the immunoSEQ Assay. TCRdb took over this immuneACCESS table, retaining in-frame rearrangements with V and J assigned. Such tables are incomplete; in checked studies, under half of the missing clones stem from an unresolved V gene, and the remainder is unexplained. The sample yields approximately 17,000 clones; about 71% were counted once. The ten largest clones take up roughly 16% of the sample. The chain employs TRBV27 and TRBJ1-1; no D segment can be confidently identified. The receptor was derived from an adult with an advanced solid tumor such as melanoma, head and neck, liver or kidney cancer. Specimen: CD4+ or CD8+ T cells sorted from blood, collected in a trial of the OX40 agonist ivuxolimab. The CDR3 in this case is CASSINQPTGPSPEAFF. DNA sequence: TGTGCCAGCAGTATCAACCAGCCAACGGGCCCAAGCCCTGAAGCTTTCTTT.